A selection of T cell receptor beta chains follows, all from one sample in a study of cytomegalovirus exposure and HLA in healthy donors. This table comes from immunoSEQ multiplex PCR, and its TCRdb copy is limited to in-frame clones, with some not included. The data show 150,000 to 200,000 clones, roughly nine tenths seen once. The sequencing sample was made of PBMCs. These receptors were obtained from a girl under three years old in good health and CMV-seronegative. Both conserved end residues are part of each CDR3. The D gene is left open where the match is weak. Only some rows state a clone size, as once, few, many or a class for expanded clones.

D gene	clone size	J gene	V gene	CDR3 protein	CDR3 DNA
TRBD1	-	TRBJ1-4	TRBV18	CASSRETGGATNEKLFF	TGTGCCAGCTCCCGGGAAACAGGGGGCGCGACTAATGAAAAACTGTTTTTT
-	-	TRBJ2-1	TRBV21-1	CASSKDPQLIYEQFF	TGTGCCAGCAGCAAAGATCCCCAACTCATCTATGAGCAGTTCTTC
TRBD2	-	TRBJ2-7	TRBV6-5	CASSLRLAGLYEQYF	TGTGCCAGCAGTTTGAGACTAGCGGGATTGTACGAGCAGTACTTC
TRBD2	-	TRBJ2-7	TRBV30	CAWTPKLAGGDYEQYF	TGTGCCTGGACTCCTAAGCTAGCGGGGGGGGACTACGAGCAGTACTTC
TRBD1	-	TRBJ1-5	TRBV19	CASEGQINQPQHF	TGTGCCAGTGAGGGACAGATCAATCAGCCCCAGCATTTT
-	-	TRBJ1-3	TRBV7-6	CASSLQGGSGNTIYF	TGTGCCAGCAGCTTACAGGGAGGCTCTGGAAACACCATATATTTT
-	-	TRBJ1-5	TRBV19	CASSIDGRERPPQHF	TGTGCCAGTAGTATAGATGGCAGGGAAAGGCCGCCCCAGCATTTT
TRBD2	few	TRBJ2-2	TRBV4-2	CASSFGLAGGTNTGELFF	TGTGCCAGCAGCTTTGGACTAGCGGGGGGTACGAACACCGGGGAGCTGTTTTTT
-	once	TRBJ1-3	TRBV13	CASSLGNVRNTIYF	TGTGCCAGCAGCTTAGGGAATGTCCGGAACACCATATATTTT
-	-	TRBJ1-5	TRBV13	CASSQAREQPQHF	TGTGCCAGCAGTCAGGCCAGGGAACAGCCCCAGCATTTT
TRBD2	-	TRBJ2-1	TRBV2	CASSANFGTSKFF	TGTGCCAGCAGCGCCAATTTCGGGACTAGTAAGTTCTTC
-	-	TRBJ1-6	TRBV25-1	CASSELGGPPSYNSPLHF	TGTGCCAGCAGTGAATTGGGCGGGCCCCCTTCCTATAATTCACCCCTCCACTTT
-	-	TRBJ1-1	TRBV2	CASSGQGSTEAFF	TGTGCCAGCAGTGGCCAGGGGAGCACTGAAGCTTTCTTT
-	-	TRBJ1-2	TRBV4-1	CASSQTTNYGYTF	TGCGCCAGCAGCCAAACTACTAACTATGGCTACACCTTC
TRBD2	-	TRBJ2-7	TRBV27	CASSLSGLARNEQYF	TGTGCCAGCAGTTTATCGGGACTAGCGAGAAACGAGCAGTACTTC
TRBD1	-	TRBJ1-2	TRBV6-1	CASQGVNYGYTF	TGTGCCAGTCAGGGGGTGAACTATGGCTACACCTTC
-	-	TRBJ1-3	TRBV10-3	CAISESGSPSSGNTIYF	TGTGCCATCAGTGAGTCCGGTAGCCCGAGCTCTGGAAACACCATATATTTT
-	-	TRBJ1-2	TRBV4-3	CASSHDRHPNYGYTF	TGCGCCAGCAGCCACGACAGGCACCCTAACTATGGCTACACCTTC
-	-	TRBJ1-3	TRBV4-2	CASSQPTATSGNTIYF	TGTGCCAGCAGCCAACCGACAGCTACCTCTGGAAACACCATATATTTT
-	-	TRBJ1-1	TRBV12-2	CASRVDSYTEAFF	TGTGCAAGTCGCGTAGACAGTTACACTGAAGCTTTCTTT
TRBD1	-	TRBJ2-5	TRBV7-8	CASSTRQGSFQETQYF	TGTGCCAGCAGCACTCGACAGGGTTCTTTCCAAGAGACCCAGTACTTC
-	-	TRBJ1-1	TRBV19	CASSAYGRVLNTEAFF	TGTGCCAGTAGTGCCTACGGGAGGGTATTGAACACTGAAGCTTTCTTT
-	-	TRBJ2-7	TRBV11-1	CASSRRMGDTPYEQYF	TGTGCCAGCAGCCGCCGAATGGGGGACACCCCCTACGAGCAGTACTTC
TRBD1	-	TRBJ2-1	TRBV29-1	CSAGTGGKNEQFF	TGCAGCGCAGGGACAGGGGGCAAAAATGAGCAGTTCTTC
TRBD2	-	TRBJ2-7	TRBV11-1	CASSLGGVTGGAYEQYF	TGTGCCAGCAGCTTAGGAGGTGTCACGGGAGGGGCTTACGAGCAGTACTTC
-	-	TRBJ2-1	TRBV9	CASSVSSLLNNEQFF	TGTGCCAGCAGCGTATCCTCACTACTAAACAATGAGCAGTTCTTC
-	-	TRBJ2-3	TRBV29-1	CSVDPGAEADTQYF	TGCAGCGTTGACCCAGGGGCGGAAGCAGATACGCAGTATTTT
TRBD2	-	TRBJ2-1	TRBV5-1	CASSSGTSGSGADEQFF	TGCGCCAGCAGCTCCGGGACTAGCGGGAGTGGAGCCGATGAGCAGTTCTTC
-	-	TRBJ1-2	TRBV6-4	CASSDSFGGRGYTF	TGTGCCAGCAGTGACTCGTTCGGGGGGCGAGGCTACACCTTC
-	-	TRBJ1-4	TRBV27	CASSLLPGREKLFF	TGTGCCAGCAGTTTACTACCGGGAAGGGAAAAACTGTTTTTT
-	-	TRBJ1-3	TRBV29-1	CSVAGDGNTIYF	TGCAGCGTTGCAGGGGACGGAAACACCATATATTTT
TRBD2	once	TRBJ2-7	TRBV7-9	CSSSGGDLLPPYEQYF	TGTTCCAGCAGCGGGGGGGATTTGCTCCCCCCCTACGAGCAGTACTTC
-	-	TRBJ1-1	TRBV7-2	CASSSQGGANTEAFF	TGTGCCAGCAGCTCCCAGGGAGGGGCGAACACTGAAGCTTTCTTT
-	-	TRBJ2-7	TRBV6-1	CASSYRGLGEQYF	TGTGCCAGCAGTTATCGGGGATTAGGCGAGCAGTACTTC
-	-	TRBJ2-7	TRBV2	CASKDGLPNYEQYF	TGTGCCAGCAAAGATGGACTCCCAAACTACGAGCAGTACTTC
TRBD1	once	TRBJ2-1	TRBV5-6	CASSLRRGQGSWKQFF	TGTGCCAGCAGCTTGCGGCGGGGACAGGGGTCGTGGAAACAGTTCTTC
-	-	TRBJ2-7	TRBV13	CASSSAGADPYEQYF	TGTGCCAGCAGCTCTGCGGGGGCGGACCCCTACGAGCAGTACTTC
-	-	TRBJ2-1	TRBV5-1	CASSTRGAYNEQFF	TGCGCCAGCAGCACCAGGGGGGCCTACAATGAGCAGTTCTTC
-	-	TRBJ2-6	TRBV28	CASIKRGTGANVLTF	TGTGCCAGCATCAAAAGGGGTACTGGGGCCAACGTCCTGACTTTC
TRBD2	-	TRBJ2-7	TRBV7-9	CASSLGLAGTPYEQYF	TGTGCCAGCAGCTTAGGTCTAGCGGGAACCCCCTACGAGCAGTACTTC
-	-	TRBJ2-7	TRBV7-9	CASSLSRAVGQYF	TGTGCCAGCAGCTTGTCGAGGGCCGTAGGGCAGTACTTC
-	-	TRBJ2-1	TRBV30	CAWNAQVYNEQFF	TGTGCCTGGAATGCTCAGGTGTACAATGAGCAGTTCTTC
TRBD2	-	TRBJ2-5	TRBV4-1	CASSRDTAGRETQYF	TGCGCCAGCAGCCGAGACACAGCGGGGCGGGAGACCCAGTACTTC
TRBD2	-	TRBJ2-3	TRBV29-1	CSVELAGERSDTQYF	TGCAGCGTCGAACTAGCGGGGGAGCGATCAGATACGCAGTATTTT
TRBD2	-	TRBJ2-3	TRBV18	CASSPEMTGGGTDTQYF	TGTGCCAGCTCACCAGAAATGACGGGAGGAGGCACAGATACGCAGTATTTT
-	-	TRBJ1-1	TRBV6-5	CASNRGAGVLTEAFF	TGTGCCAGCAATCGGGGTGCGGGAGTATTGACTGAAGCTTTCTTT
-	-	TRBJ2-7	TRBV12-5	CASGPAYEQYF	TGTGCTAGTGGGCCGGCCTACGAGCAGTACTTC
TRBD1	-	TRBJ1-4	TRBV12-5	CASGSGQGTYNEKLFF	TGTGCTAGTGGTTCTGGACAGGGCACATATAATGAAAAACTGTTTTTT
-	-	TRBJ1-4	TRBV6-1	CASSEGWLWEKLFF	TGTGCCAGCAGTGAAGGGTGGCTTTGGGAAAAACTGTTTTTT
-	-	TRBJ2-5	TRBV9	CASSVTGGEAGQTQYF	TGTGCCAGCAGCGTCACAGGAGGAGAGGCGGGGCAGACCCAGTACTTC
-	-	TRBJ2-7	TRBV7-9	CASSLDWGDEQYF	TGTGCCAGCAGCTTAGATTGGGGGGACGAGCAGTACTTC
-	-	TRBJ2-3	TRBV11-2	CASSPRLIRRDTDTQYF	TGTGCCAGCAGCCCGAGGCTGATACGGCGAGACACAGATACGCAGTATTTT
-	-	TRBJ1-2	TRBV11-3	CASSGRFQPFCGYTF	TGTGCCAGCAGCGGGAGATTTCAACCCTTCTGTGGCTACACCTTC
-	-	TRBJ1-5	TRBV15	CATGFKSGGGQPQHF	TGTGCCACCGGTTTTAAGAGCGGGGGAGGTCAGCCCCAGCATTTT
-	once	TRBJ1-1	TRBV6-1	CASSGQGRTEAFF	TGTGCCAGCAGTGGTCAGGGCCGCACTGAAGCTTTCTTT
TRBD1	-	TRBJ2-7	TRBV7-6	CASSPGTAIEQYF	TGTGCCAGCAGTCCCGGGACAGCCATCGAGCAGTACTTC
-	-	TRBJ2-2	TRBV18	CASSPTTGNTGELFF	TGTGCCAGCTCACCTACGACAGGGAACACCGGGGAGCTGTTTTTT
-	once	TRBJ1-5	TRBV27	CASSPPGGFQPQHF	TGTGCCAGCAGCCCCCCGGGGGGGTTTCAGCCCCAGCATTTT
-	-	TRBJ1-3	TRBV30	CAWSVLINTIYF	TGTGCCTGGAGTGTACTAATAAACACCATATATTTT
TRBD2	-	TRBJ2-7	TRBV5-1	CASSLSGGDEQYF	TGCGCCAGCAGCTTAAGCGGGGGGGACGAGCAGTACTTC